Included here is one T cell receptor (beta chain) sequence, with context. Its antigen is currently unknown. The length of the CDR3 is 15 residues. From germline, CDR1 is SGHDT and CDR2 YYEEEE. After removal of 7 bases from V and 6 bases from J, the junction contained 11 bases not matched to a gene. The data are from a study of cytomegalovirus exposure and HLA in healthy donors. In the study overall: Among over 300 genotyped donors, about 83% fell in the Caucasian-associated ancestry cluster. General study points: Analyzed later, association rates of TCRs varied across HLA loci, with DRB1 most and HLA-C fewest. An analysis that came later showed most CMV-associated TCR beta chains appearing HLA-restricted.

A multiplex PCR was run with 60 Vbeta primers and 13 Jbeta primers. Using immunoSEQ multiplex PCR, the repertoire was profiled, and TCRdb retains in-frame clones only, with some absent. The repertoire includes 140,000 or so clones, approximately 82% of them detected once, and 9% to 10% sits in the top ten. This clonotype was obtained from a woman aged 60-75 years in good health and CMV-seropositive. This chain connects TRBV5-6 to TRBJ2-7, with 12 bases fitting TRBD2. Sequenced: PBMCs. The CDR3 DNA sequence: TGTGCCAGCCGATCGTATGGGACTAGCGGGTCCGAGCAGTACTTC. The encoded protein is CASRSYGTSGSEQYF.